A selection of T cell receptor beta chains follows, all from one sample in a study of CD8+CD57+ T cells in acquired aplastic anemia. Via MiXCR, TCRdb re-called the reads, giving one row per CDR3 protein. This table has under 200,000 distinct CDR3 sequences, just under 65% appearing once. The sample consisted of sorted CD4+, CD8+, or CD8+CD57+ T cells (not recorded which) from PBMCs. The receptors originated from a human donor in good health. Both conserved end residues are part of each CDR3. A D gene is named only where the DNA matches it firmly. Where a row states a size, it is once, few, many or the class of an expanded clone; other rows omit it.

clone_size	v_call	j_call	d_call	cdr3_aa	cdr3_nt
NA	TRBV20-1	TRBJ2-7	NA	CSARAADSYEQYF	TGCAGTGCTAGAGCGGCCGACTCCTACGAGCAGTACTTC
few	TRBV5-1	TRBJ2-7	NA	CASKGEYEQYF	TGCGCCAGCAAGGGTGAGTACGAGCAGTACTTC
NA	TRBV7-9	TRBJ2-7	NA	CASSPYSRSIYEQYF	TGTGCCAGCAGCCCGTATAGCAGGAGCATCTACGAGCAGTACTTC
NA	TRBV5-1	TRBJ2-7	NA	CASSLAGDSYEQYF	TGCGCCAGCAGCTTGGCCGGCGACTCCTACGAGCAGTACTTC
few	TRBV30	TRBJ2-3	TRBD2	CASTGLAGFADTQYF	TGTGCCTCCACGGGACTAGCGGGATTTGCAGATACGCAGTATTTT
medium-sized	TRBV19	TRBJ1-2	NA	CASSIAGMTSLYGYTF	TGTGCCAGTAGTATAGCGGGGATGACTTCGCTCTATGGCTACACCTTC
NA	TRBV20-1	TRBJ2-7	NA	CSAARQDQSSYEQYF	TGCAGTGCTGCCCGACAGGATCAGAGCTCCTACGAGCAGTACTTC
many	TRBV6-5	TRBJ2-3	NA	CASSLSSTDTQYF	TGTGCCAGCAGCCTATCTAGCACAGATACGCAGTATTTT
NA	TRBV7-8	TRBJ1-1	NA	CASSLNSGNTEAFF	TGTGCCAGCAGCTTAAATTCGGGAAACACTGAAGCTTTCTTT
NA	TRBV25-1	TRBJ2-7	NA	CASRNPKVTNLGQNTYEQYF	TGTGCCAGCAGAAATCCTAAGGTTACAAATCTCGGACAGAATACCTACGAGCAGTACTTC
many	TRBV6-2/TRBV6-3	TRBJ1-5	NA	CASSYIGQPQHF	TGTGCCAGCAGTTACATCGGCCAGCCCCAGCATTTT
many	TRBV19	TRBJ2-1	TRBD2	CASSLWTSGGYEQFF	TGTGCCAGTAGTCTCTGGACTAGCGGGGGCTATGAGCAGTTCTTC
many	TRBV6-5	TRBJ1-2	NA	CASSYARYYGYTF	TGTGCCAGCAGTTACGCCAGGTACTATGGCTACACCTTC
NA	TRBV7-9	TRBJ2-3	NA	CASSIGVDTQYF	TGTGCCAGCAGTATAGGGGTAGATACGCAGTATTTT